This T cell receptor beta chain was observed in a study of shared clonotypes between healthy human individuals. General observations from the study: Relative to clonotypes present in all four donors, those not shared had lower generation probabilities.

The CDR3 totals 15 residues. Trimming left V 5 bases short and J 0 bases short, with 11 bases between. Germline loops: CDR1 KGHSH, CDR2 LQKENI. The table came from immunoSEQ multiplex PCR; TCRdb's copy has only in-frame clones and leaves some out. The data contain 2 million to 2.5 million clones, 85% to 95% of them singletons. As for this clone: What it binds is unknown.

The specimen sequenced was naive CD4+ T cells from PBMCs. Subset here: CD45RA+ positively selected. V usage is TRBV18 and J usage is TRBJ2-1; D possibly corresponds to TRBD2 (6 bases). The clonotype originates from a man aged 18 to 30 in good health. Some clones in this sample may be carry-over from other donors' samples. This chain's CDR3 is CASSIAAVSYNEQFF. CDR3 bases: TGTGCCAGCTCAATAGCGGCTGTCTCCTACAATGAGCAGTTCTTC.